Sequencing of this T cell receptor beta chain was carried out in a study of T cell responses to AZD1222 COVID-19 vaccine. Note on this clone: Its matching antigen is unknown.

CDR3 size: 17 residues. Germline V CDR1 and CDR2: SGHVS, FNYEAQ. Between the trimmed V and J ends, which lost 3 bases and 0 bases, there was a span of 15 bases. Study-wide results and caveats: With two AZD1222 doses given, Spike-specific TCR breadth and depth both rose. Donors skewed white British and female; clonal diversity was possibly underestimated.

TCRdb's table, derived via immunoSEQ multiplex PCR, lists solely in-frame clones and lacks some. Of around 100,000 clones listed, around 91% are singletons. The clonotype comes from an adult in good health. The sample consisted of peripheral blood, taken on day 0 of AZD1222 vaccination. The chain couples TRBV7-6 to TRBJ1-3; D remains ambiguous. CDR3 sequence (DNA): TGTGCCAGCAGCTTTGCCGGGCAAGAGAGCTCTGGAAACACCATATATTTT. Translated: CASSFAGQESSGNTIYF.